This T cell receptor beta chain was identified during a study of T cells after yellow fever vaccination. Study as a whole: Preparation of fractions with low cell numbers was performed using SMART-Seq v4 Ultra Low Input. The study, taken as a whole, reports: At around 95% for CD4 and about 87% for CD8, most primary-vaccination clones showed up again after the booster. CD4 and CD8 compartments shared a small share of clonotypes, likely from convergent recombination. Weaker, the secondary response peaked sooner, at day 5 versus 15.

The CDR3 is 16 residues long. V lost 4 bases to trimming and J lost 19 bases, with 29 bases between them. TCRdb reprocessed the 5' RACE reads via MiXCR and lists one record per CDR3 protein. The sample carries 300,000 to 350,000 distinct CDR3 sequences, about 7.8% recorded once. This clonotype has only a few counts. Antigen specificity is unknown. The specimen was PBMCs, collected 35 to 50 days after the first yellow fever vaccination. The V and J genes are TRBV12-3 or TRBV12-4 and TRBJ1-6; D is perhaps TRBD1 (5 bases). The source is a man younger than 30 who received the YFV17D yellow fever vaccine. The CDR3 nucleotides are TGTGCCAGCAGTTGGGGGGAGAGTCGACTCTCGGGCGTGAGACACTTT. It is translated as CASSWGESRLSGVRHF.